Following are 21 T cell receptor beta chains from one sample sequenced in a study of Ad26.COV2.S vaccination and SARS-CoV-2 variants. As to treatment: 15 to 20 received Ad26.COV2.S at low or high dose, single or two shots; 5 received placebo; per-sample allocation not given. The samples date from day 63 after the first vaccine or placebo injection. The data were produced by immunoSEQ multiplex PCR, yet TCRdb's version contains in-frame clones alone and is incomplete. In the table there are 300,000 to 500,000 clones, around 85% of which are singletons. Here the sequenced sample was peripheral blood, taken in a trial of Ad26.COV2.S vaccine versus placebo. Receptor source: a person aged 18-60 years who received the Ad26.COV2.S COVID-19 vaccine or a placebo.

The chain links TRBV29-1 to TRBJ2-1; possible D gene TRBD1, 6 bases. Germline lookup yields CDR1 SQVTM and CDR2 ANQGSEA. The germline V and J ends were trimmed by 2 bases and 3 bases, with 8 bases remaining between them. The CDR3 sequence is 13 residues long. CDR3: CSVERDNYNEQFF. CDR3 sequence (DNA): TGCAGCGTTGAACGGGACAACTACAATGAGCAGTTCTTC.

This chain links TRBV19 with TRBJ2-3; D may be TRBD1 (6 bases). The length of the CDR3 is 15 residues. Germline CDR1 and CDR2: LNHDA and SQIVND (reference sequence). V lost 3 bases and J lost 6, with 16 bases in between. CDR3 nucleotide sequence: TGTGCCAGTAGTATTTCGAGCAGGGGTATGGATACGCAGTATTTT. It encodes CASSISSRGMDTQYF. Combining the CDR3 with reference TRBV19 and TRBJ2-3 gives the whole variable domain DGGITQSPKYLFRKEGQNVTLSCEQNLNHDAMYWYRQDPGQGLRLIYYSQIVNDFQKGDIAEGYSVSREKKESFPLTVTSAQKNPTAFYLCASSISSRGMDTQYFGPGTRLTVL.

V is TRBV5-1 and J is TRBJ2-3; TRBD2 aligns across 9 bases. Trimming took 5 bases from V and 0 from J; bases not matched to a gene: 10. The CDR3 extends over 17 amino acids. CDR1 and CDR2 (germline): SGHRS, YFSETQ. CDR3 amino acids: CASRLPASGESTDTQYF. In DNA form, the CDR3 reads TGCGCCAGCAGACTCCCCGCTAGCGGGGAAAGCACAGATACGCAGTATTTT.

The chain has TRBV7-2 and TRBJ2-7, with D perhaps TRBD2 (6 bases). Between the trimmed V and J ends, which lost 5 bases and 3 bases, there was a span of 17 bases. CDR1 and CDR2 from the germline V gene are SGHTA and FQGNSA. CDR3 length: 15 amino acids. CDR3 bases: TGTGCCAGCAGCACGTTTAGGAGGGGAGACTACGAGCAGTACTTC. Protein sequence: CASSTFRRGDYEQYF. Full variable domain (missing parts from reference TRBV7-2 and TRBJ2-7): GAGVSQSPSNKVTEKGKDVELRCDPISGHTALYWYRQSLGQGLEFLIYFQGNSAPDKSGLPSDRFSAERTGGSVSTLTIQRTQQEDSAVYLCASSTFRRGDYEQYFGPGTRLTVT.

The J gene is TRBJ2-2, the V gene TRBV25-1; 10 positions agree with TRBD1. Germline V gene lookup returns CDR1 MGHDK and CDR2 SYGVNS. Trimming cost V 1 base and J 12 bases; bases outside gene matches: 2. This CDR3 has 13 amino acids. CDR3 region: CASSEFDRGQLFF. Here the CDR3 DNA reads TGTGCCAGCAGTGAATTCGACAGGGGGCAGCTGTTTTTT.

This clone is a singleton in its sample. The V and J genes are TRBV25-1 and TRBJ2-2; D is perhaps TRBD1 or TRBD2 (5 bases each). V lost 2 bases and J lost 4, with 11 bases in between. Germline V CDR1 and CDR2: MGHDK, SYGVNS. CDR3 length: 15 residues. As DNA, the CDR3 is TGTGCCAGCAGTGAAATAGAGGGACCCACCGGGGAGCTGTTTTTT. Protein: CASSEIEGPTGELFF.

This chain links TRBV6-5 with TRBJ1-2; the match to TRBD1 covers 10 bases. Trimming cost V 2 bases and J 4 bases; bases outside gene matches: 4. CDR3 size: 15 residues. Germline V lookup: CDR1 MNHEY, CDR2 SVGAGI. The CDR3 nucleotides read TGTGCCAGCAGTTACGGGACAGGGGCACTCTATGGCTACACCTTC. Protein: CASSYGTGALYGYTF.

This chain joins TRBV9 and TRBJ1-2, with 10 bases identical to TRBD1. The CDR3 is 15 residues long. Germline V gives CDR1 SGDLS, CDR2 YYNGEE. V lost 3 bases, J lost 3 bases, and 5 bases stayed unmatched. The CDR3 sequence: CASSAMTGGHYGYTF. The CDR3 region has the DNA TGTGCCAGCAGCGCGATGACAGGGGGCCACTATGGCTACACCTTC.

This chain uses TRBV4-1 with TRBJ2-7, with 10 bases identical to TRBD1. Germline V gene sequence: CDR1 MGHRA, CDR2 YSYEKL. The CDR3 sequence is 15 residues long. The trim removed 2 bases at V and 3 bases at J, leaving 4 bases unmatched. CDR3 in DNA: TGCGCCAGCAGCCAATCTGGGACAGGGGTCTACGAGCAGTACTTC. Its translation: CASSQSGTGVYEQYF.

Worth noting for this clone: The junction does not match germline at one end; this may be a read error. The chain recombines TRBV6-5 with TRBJ1-2; D remains unclear. CDR1 is MNHEY and CDR2 is SVGAGI in the germline V gene. There are 12 residues in the CDR3. CDR3 sequence (DNA): TGTGCCAGCAGTCCCCCCGTTGGAGAGGCGAAATTC. Protein product: CASSPPVGEAKF.

The V gene is TRBV6-6, the J gene TRBJ2-7; 14 bases match TRBD2. V lost 1 base, J lost 2 bases, and 1 base stayed unmatched. The CDR3 covers 16 residues. CDR1 is MNHNY and CDR2 is SVGAGI in the germline V gene (reference sequence). The CDR3 sequence is CASSYWGLAGAYEQYF. The CDR3 coding sequence is TGTGCCAGCAGTTACTGGGGACTAGCGGGGGCCTACGAGCAGTACTTC.

The chain recombines TRBV11-2 with TRBJ2-7, with 7 bases that match TRBD1. The V segment lost 1 base and the J segment 3 bases; nucleotides outside the gene matches: 3. Germline V gives CDR1 SGHAT, CDR2 FQNNGV. The CDR3 is 14 residues long. The CDR3 sequence: CASSLGDSVYEQYF. CDR3 sequence (DNA): TGTGCCAGCAGCTTAGGGGACAGCGTCTACGAGCAGTACTTC.

The chain uses TRBV7-9 and TRBJ1-5; D remains unclear. Germline values: CDR1 SEHNR, CDR2 FQNEAQ (reference sequence). The V end was cut by 5 bases, the J end by 3 bases, with 14 bases between. The CDR3 extends over 15 amino acids. CDR3: CASSHFGEINQPQHF. The CDR3 region has the DNA TGTGCCAGCAGCCACTTCGGCGAGATCAATCAGCCCCAGCATTTT.

The chain uses TRBV5-4 and TRBJ1-5; 9 nucleotides align to TRBD1. V lost 0 bases and J lost 7; bases outside the gene matches: 5. The CDR3 has 15 amino acids. Germline values: CDR1 SGHNT, CDR2 YYREEE (reference sequence). The CDR3 coding sequence is TGTGCCAGCAGCTTGGCCGGGACAGGGCAACAGCCCCAGCATTTT. Its protein is CASSLAGTGQQPQHF. Variable domain in full (rest from reference TRBV5-4 and TRBJ1-5): ETGVTQSPTHLIKTRGQQVTLRCSSQSGHNTVSWYQQALGQGPQFIFQYYREEENGRGNFPPRFSGLQFPNYSSELNVNALELDDSALYLCASSLAGTGQQPQHFGDGTRLSIL.

The chain has TRBV27 and TRBJ2-3; D ambiguous. The CDR3 extends over 14 amino acids. CDR1 and CDR2 (germline): MNHEY, SMNVEV (reference sequence). Trimming stripped 5 bases from V and 2 bases from J, with 11 bases between. CDR3 protein: CASSNRAFTDTQYF. The CDR3 nucleotides read TGTGCCAGCAGTAATCGCGCATTCACAGATACGCAGTATTTT.

V gene TRBV6-6 combines with J gene TRBJ2-7; D may be TRBD1 (6 bases). Germline loops: CDR1 MNHNY, CDR2 SVGAGI (reference sequence). The CDR3 contains 17 residues. The V end was cut by 5 bases, the J end by 3 bases, with 23 bases between. The CDR3, as DNA: TGTGCCAGCAGTCTCAACTACAGGGCCTCTACCCGCTACGAGCAGTACTTC. This encodes CASSLNYRASTRYEQYF.

V gene TRBV11-2 combines with J gene TRBJ1-2; perhaps TRBD1 as D (6 bases). Germline V lookup: CDR1 SGHAT, CDR2 FQNNGV. The CDR3 is 15 amino acids. Trimming stripped 5 bases from V and 8 bases from J, with 21 bases between. The CDR3 protein is CASSPLTGYMDGYTF. DNA for the CDR3: TGTGCCAGCAGCCCTCTTACAGGGTACATGGACGGCTACACCTTC.

CDR3 nucleotides: TGTGCCACCAGTGATTCCCGCCTGACGGGGAGGAGGACCGGGGAGCTGTTTTTT. As protein: CATSDSRLTGRRTGELFF. The chain is built from TRBV24-1 and TRBJ2-2; D is perhaps TRBD2 (6 bases). The ends were cut back, 2 bases at V and 5 bases at J, with 20 bases in the middle. The V gene's germline CDR1 is KGHDR and CDR2 SFDVKD. The CDR3 covers 18 residues.

The V and J genes are TRBV6-6 and TRBJ1-3; D may be TRBD1 (6 bases). V was pared by 4 bases and J by 4 bases, with 14 bases between. This CDR3 contains 15 residues. Germline V CDR1 and CDR2: MNHNY, SVGAGI (reference sequence). CDR3 protein: CASSSKGVLGNTIYF. CDR3 nucleotides: TGTGCCAGCAGTTCAAAGGGGGTCCTCGGAAACACCATATATTTT.

The rearrangement links TRBV6-6 to TRBJ1-5; TRBD1 matches 9 bases. Germline V gene sequence: CDR1 MNHNY, CDR2 SVGAGI (reference sequence). The CDR3 length is 19 residues. J gave up 9 bases and V 5 bases, and 23 bases lay outside the gene matches. The CDR3 sequence: CASSPEGGQGAVLVWPQHF. CDR3 nucleotide sequence: TGTGCCAGCAGTCCCGAGGGGGGACAGGGAGCGGTCTTGGTATGGCCCCAGCATTTT.

This chain connects TRBV12-5 to TRBJ2-5; no reliable D call. The CDR3 contains 14 residues. The V gene's germline CDR1 is LGHNT and CDR2 FRNRAP. V lost 6 bases to trimming and J lost 4 bases, with 15 bases between them. In nucleotides, the CDR3 is TGTGCTAGTGGAACCGGGTCGGTCGGAGAGACCCAGTACTTC. It codes for CASGTGSVGETQYF.